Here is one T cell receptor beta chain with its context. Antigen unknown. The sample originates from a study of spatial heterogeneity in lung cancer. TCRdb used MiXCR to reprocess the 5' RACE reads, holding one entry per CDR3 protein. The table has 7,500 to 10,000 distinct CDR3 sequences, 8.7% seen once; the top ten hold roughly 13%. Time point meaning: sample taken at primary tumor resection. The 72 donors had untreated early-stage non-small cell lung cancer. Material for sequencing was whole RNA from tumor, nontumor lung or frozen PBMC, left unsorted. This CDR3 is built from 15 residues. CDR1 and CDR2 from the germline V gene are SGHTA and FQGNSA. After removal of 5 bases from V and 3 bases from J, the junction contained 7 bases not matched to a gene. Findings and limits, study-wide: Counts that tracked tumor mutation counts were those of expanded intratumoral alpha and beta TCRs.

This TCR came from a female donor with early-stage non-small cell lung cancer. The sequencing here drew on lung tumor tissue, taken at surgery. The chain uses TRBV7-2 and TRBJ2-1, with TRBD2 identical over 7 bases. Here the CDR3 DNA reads TGTGCCAGCAGCCCCACGGCTAGCGGCTACAATGAGCAGTTCTTC. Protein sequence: CASSPTASGYNEQFF. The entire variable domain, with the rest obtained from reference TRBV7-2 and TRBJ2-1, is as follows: GAGVSQSPSNKVTEKGKDVELRCDPISGHTALYWYRQSLGQGLEFLIYFQGNSAPDKSGLPSDRFSAERTGGSVSTLTIQRTQQEDSAVYLCASSPTASGYNEQFFGPGTRLTVL.